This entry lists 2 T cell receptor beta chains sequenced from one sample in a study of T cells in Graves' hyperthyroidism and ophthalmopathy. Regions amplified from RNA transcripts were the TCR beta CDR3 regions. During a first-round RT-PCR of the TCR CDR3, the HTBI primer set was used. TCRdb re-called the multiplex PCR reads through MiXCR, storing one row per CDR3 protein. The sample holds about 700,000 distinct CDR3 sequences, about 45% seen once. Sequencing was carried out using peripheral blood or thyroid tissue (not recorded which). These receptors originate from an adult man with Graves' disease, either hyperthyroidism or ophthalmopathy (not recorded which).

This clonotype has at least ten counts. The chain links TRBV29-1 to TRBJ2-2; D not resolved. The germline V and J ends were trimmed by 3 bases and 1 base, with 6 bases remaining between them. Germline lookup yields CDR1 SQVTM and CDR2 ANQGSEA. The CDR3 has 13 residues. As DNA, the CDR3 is TGCAGCGTTGACCCGGGGAACACCGGGGAGCTGTTTTTT. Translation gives CSVDPGNTGELFF.

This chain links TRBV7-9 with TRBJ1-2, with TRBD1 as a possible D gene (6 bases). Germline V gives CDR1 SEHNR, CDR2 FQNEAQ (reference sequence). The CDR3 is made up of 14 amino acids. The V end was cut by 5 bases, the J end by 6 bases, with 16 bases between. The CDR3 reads CASSLDSTWDGYTF. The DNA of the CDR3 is TGTGCCAGCAGCCTGGACAGTACCTGGGATGGCTACACCTTC.